A single sample is the source of the 7 T cell receptor beta chains below, sequenced in a study of T cells after yellow fever vaccination. MiXCR, applied by TCRdb to the 5' RACE reads, yields one record per CDR3 protein. Of hundreds of thousands of distinct CDR3 sequences in the sample, 8.5% to 10% were seen once. The source was CD4+ T cells sorted from PBMCs, collected 5 days after the yellow fever booster vaccination. These TCRs come from a man between 18 and 29 years old who received the YFV17D yellow fever vaccine.

The genes are TRBV6-6 and TRBJ2-2; D is perhaps TRBD2 (5 bases). The CDR3 runs 14 residues. The germline gives CDR1 MNHNY, CDR2 SVGAGI (reference sequence). The V end was cut by 2 bases, the J end by 1 base, with 5 bases between. This CDR3 reads CASSYGLNTGELFF. The CDR3 coding sequence is TGTGCCAGCAGTTACGGACTGAACACCGGGGAGCTGTTTTTT.

The sample holds a few counts of this clonotype. The chain is built from TRBV24-1 and TRBJ2-2; the match to TRBD1 covers 8 bases. Looked up from germline, CDR1 is KGHDR and CDR2 is SFDVKD. J was trimmed by 6 bases and V by 6 bases; bases with no gene match: 8. The CDR3 spans 15 residues. As DNA, the CDR3 is TGTGCCACCAGTCCCGGGACAGGAGTCCCCGGGGAGCTGTTTTTT. It codes for CATSPGTGVPGELFF.

This chain joins TRBV6-5 and TRBJ2-2; 8 bases fit TRBD2. The CDR3 spans 15 residues. Germline trimming cut 5 bases from V and 2 bases from J; bases unmatched to any gene: 4. Germline V gene data show CDR1 as MNHEY and CDR2 as SVGAGI. For the CDR3, the DNA is TGTGCCAGCAGTCGACTAGCGTTAAACACCGGGGAGCTGTTTTTT. It is translated as CASSRLALNTGELFF.

This clonotype has just a few counts. This sequence joins TRBV5-4 and TRBJ2-1, with 9 bases identical to TRBD2. V lost 4 bases to trimming and J lost 9 bases; unmatched junction nucleotides: 11. Germline CDR1 and CDR2: SGHNT and YYREEE (reference sequence). This CDR3 is built from 15 residues. CDR3 in DNA: TGTGCCAGCAGCCGGACCGGGACTAGCTCGGCTGAGCAGTTCTTC. Translation: CASSRTGTSSAEQFF.

This clonotype was detected ten times or more. The genes are TRBV4-2 and TRBJ1-3; D gene ambiguous. The CDR3 loop spans 17 amino acids. Trimming removed 0 bases from V and 0 bases from J, with 12 bases in between. The germline CDR1 and CDR2 sequences are LGHNA and YNFKEQ. CDR3 bases: TGTGCCAGCAGCCAAGACACAGACTCCAGCTCTGGAAACACCATATATTTT. This translates into CASSQDTDSSSGNTIYF.

This clonotype was found many times. The rearrangement uses TRBV4-1 and TRBJ2-3; D may correspond to TRBD1 or TRBD2 (7 bases each). The CDR3 is 17 amino acids. Between the trimmed V and J ends, which lost 1 base and 0 bases, there was a span of 14 bases. The germline CDR1 and CDR2 sequences are MGHRA and YSYEKL. The CDR3 DNA is TGCGCCAGCAGCCAAGCCCGACAGGGAGGGAGCACAGATACGCAGTATTTT. Its translation: CASSQARQGGSTDTQYF.

This clonotype was recorded a few times. CDR3 in amino acids: CASTPEGTGGQYRPQHF. CDR3 nucleotides: TGTGCCAGCACCCCCGAGGGGACAGGGGGCCAGTATCGGCCCCAGCATTTT. J is TRBJ1-5 and V is TRBV6-6, with TRBD1 identical over 12 bases. The CDR3 runs 17 residues. Germline loops: CDR1 MNHNY, CDR2 SVGAGI (reference sequence). The ends lost 7 bases at V and 9 bases at J; junction bases unmatched: 16.